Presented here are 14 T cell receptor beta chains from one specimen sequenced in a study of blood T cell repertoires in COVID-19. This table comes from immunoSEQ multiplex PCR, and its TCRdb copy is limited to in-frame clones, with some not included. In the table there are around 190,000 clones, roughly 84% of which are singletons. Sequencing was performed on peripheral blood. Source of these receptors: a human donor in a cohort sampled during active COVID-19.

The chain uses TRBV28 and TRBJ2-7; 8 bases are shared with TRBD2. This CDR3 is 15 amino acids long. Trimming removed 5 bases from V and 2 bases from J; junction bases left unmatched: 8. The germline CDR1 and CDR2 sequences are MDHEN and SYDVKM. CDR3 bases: TGTGCCAGCAGTCCGCTTGGCGGGAGGACCTACGAGCAGTACTTC. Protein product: CASSPLGGRTYEQYF.

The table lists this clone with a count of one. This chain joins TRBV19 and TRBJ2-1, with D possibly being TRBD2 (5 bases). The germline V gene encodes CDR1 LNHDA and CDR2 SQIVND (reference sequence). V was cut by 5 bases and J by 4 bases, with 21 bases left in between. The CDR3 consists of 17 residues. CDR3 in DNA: TGTGCCAGTAGTGCCACCCGACGAGGGAGCGTTTACAATGAGCAGTTCTTC. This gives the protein CASSATRRGSVYNEQFF.

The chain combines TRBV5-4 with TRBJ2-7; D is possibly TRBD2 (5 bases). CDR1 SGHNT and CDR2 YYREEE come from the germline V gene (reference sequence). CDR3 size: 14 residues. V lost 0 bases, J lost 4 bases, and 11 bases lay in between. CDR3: CASSLGGGLYEQYF. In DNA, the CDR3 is TGTGCCAGCAGCTTGGGAGGCGGGTTGTACGAGCAGTACTTC.

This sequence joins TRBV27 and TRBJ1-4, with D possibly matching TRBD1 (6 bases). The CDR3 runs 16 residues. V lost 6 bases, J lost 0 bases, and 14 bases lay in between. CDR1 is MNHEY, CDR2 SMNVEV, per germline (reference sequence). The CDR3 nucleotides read TGTGCCAGCAGGGGGGTTTACAGGGCAACTAATGAAAAACTGTTTTTT. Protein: CASRGVYRATNEKLFF.

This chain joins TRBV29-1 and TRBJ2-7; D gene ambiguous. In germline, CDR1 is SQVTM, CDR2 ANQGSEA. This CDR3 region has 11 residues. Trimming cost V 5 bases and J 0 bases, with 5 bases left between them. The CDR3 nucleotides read TGCAGCGTTACAAACTCCTACGAGCAGTACTTC. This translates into CSVTNSYEQYF.

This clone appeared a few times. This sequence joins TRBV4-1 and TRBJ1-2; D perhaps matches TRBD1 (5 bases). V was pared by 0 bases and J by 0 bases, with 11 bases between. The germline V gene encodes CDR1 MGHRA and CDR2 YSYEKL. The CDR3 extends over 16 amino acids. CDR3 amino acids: CASSQDATATNYGYTF. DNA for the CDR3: TGCGCCAGCAGCCAAGATGCGACAGCCACTAACTATGGCTACACCTTC.

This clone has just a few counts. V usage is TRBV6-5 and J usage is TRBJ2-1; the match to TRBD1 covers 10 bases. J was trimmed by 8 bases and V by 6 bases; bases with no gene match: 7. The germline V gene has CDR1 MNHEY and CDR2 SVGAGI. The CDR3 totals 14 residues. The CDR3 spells CASSRQGAKDEQFF. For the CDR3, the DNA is TGTGCCAGCAGCCGACAGGGGGCTAAGGATGAGCAGTTCTTC.

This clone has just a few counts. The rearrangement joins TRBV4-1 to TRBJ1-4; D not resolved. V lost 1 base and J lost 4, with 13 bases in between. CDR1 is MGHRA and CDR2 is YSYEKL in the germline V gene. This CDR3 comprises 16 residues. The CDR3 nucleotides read TGCGCCAGCAGCCAAGTTGCGGGGTATGGTAATGAAAAACTGTTTTTT. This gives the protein CASSQVAGYGNEKLFF.

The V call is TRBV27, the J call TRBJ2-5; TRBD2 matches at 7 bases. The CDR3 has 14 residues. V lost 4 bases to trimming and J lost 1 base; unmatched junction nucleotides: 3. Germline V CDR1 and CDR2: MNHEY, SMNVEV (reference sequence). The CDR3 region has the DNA TGTGCCAGCAGTTCGCTAGCGGCCCAAGAGACCCAGTACTTC. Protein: CASSSLAAQETQYF.

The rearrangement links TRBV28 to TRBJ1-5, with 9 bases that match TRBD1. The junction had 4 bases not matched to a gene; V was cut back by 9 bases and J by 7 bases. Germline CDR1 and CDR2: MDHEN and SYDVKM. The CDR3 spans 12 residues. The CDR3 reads CASTGGWQPQHF. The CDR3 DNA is TGTGCCAGTACAGGGGGCTGGCAGCCCCAGCATTTT.

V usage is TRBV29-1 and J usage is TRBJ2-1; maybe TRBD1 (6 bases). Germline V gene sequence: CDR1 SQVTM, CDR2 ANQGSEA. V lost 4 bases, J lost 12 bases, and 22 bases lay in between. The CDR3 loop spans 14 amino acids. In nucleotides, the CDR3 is TGCAGCGTTGGGACCGGGACACCCCCCGGTGGGCAGTTCTTC. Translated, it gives CSVGTGTPPGGQFF.

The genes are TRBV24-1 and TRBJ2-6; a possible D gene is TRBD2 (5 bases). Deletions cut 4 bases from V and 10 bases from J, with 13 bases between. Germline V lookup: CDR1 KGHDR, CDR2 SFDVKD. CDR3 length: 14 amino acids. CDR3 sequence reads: CATSDPTKPNVLTF. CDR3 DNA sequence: TGTGCCACCAGTGACCCGACTAAGCCGAACGTCCTGACTTTC.

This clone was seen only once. This CDR3 reads CASSDGQGRPGNQPQHF. CDR3 bases: TGTGCCAGCAGTGACGGACAGGGGCGACCGGGGAATCAGCCCCAGCATTTT. The rearrangement uses TRBV6-1 and TRBJ1-5; 9 bases are shared with TRBD1. The CDR3 has 17 residues. In germline, CDR1 is MNHNS, CDR2 SASEGT. The junction had 10 bases not matched to a gene; V was cut back by 3 bases and J by 4 bases.

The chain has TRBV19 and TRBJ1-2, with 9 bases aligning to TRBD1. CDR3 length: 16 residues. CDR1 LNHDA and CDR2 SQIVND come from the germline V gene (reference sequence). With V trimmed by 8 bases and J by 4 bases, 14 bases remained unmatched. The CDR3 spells CASRFFTGGAAYGYTF. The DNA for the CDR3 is TGTGCCAGTCGCTTCTTTACAGGGGGCGCAGCCTATGGCTACACCTTC. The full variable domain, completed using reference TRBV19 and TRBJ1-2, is DGGITQSPKYLFRKEGQNVTLSCEQNLNHDAMYWYRQDPGQGLRLIYYSQIVNDFQKGDIAEGYSVSREKKESFPLTVTSAQKNPTAFYLCASRFFTGGAAYGYTFGSGTRLTVV.